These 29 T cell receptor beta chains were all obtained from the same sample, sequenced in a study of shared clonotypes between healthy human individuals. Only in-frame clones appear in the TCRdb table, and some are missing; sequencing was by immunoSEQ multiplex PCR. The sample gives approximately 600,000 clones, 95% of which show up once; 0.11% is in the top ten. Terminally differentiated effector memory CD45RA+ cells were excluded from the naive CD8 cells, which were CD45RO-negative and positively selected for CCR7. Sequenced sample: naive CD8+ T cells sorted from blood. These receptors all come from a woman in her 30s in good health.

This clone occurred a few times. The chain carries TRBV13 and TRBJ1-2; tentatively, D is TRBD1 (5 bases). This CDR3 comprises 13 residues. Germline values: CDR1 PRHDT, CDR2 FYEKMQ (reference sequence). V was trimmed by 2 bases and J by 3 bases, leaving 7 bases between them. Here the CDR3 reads CASSLRGDYGYTF. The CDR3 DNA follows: TGTGCCAGCAGCTTACGGGGCGACTATGGCTACACCTTC.

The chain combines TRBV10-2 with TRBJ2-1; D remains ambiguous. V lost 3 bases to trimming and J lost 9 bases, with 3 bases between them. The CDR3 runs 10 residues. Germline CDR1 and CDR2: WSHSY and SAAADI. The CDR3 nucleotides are TGCGCCAGCAGTGATGGTGAGCAGTTCTTC. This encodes CASSDGEQFF.

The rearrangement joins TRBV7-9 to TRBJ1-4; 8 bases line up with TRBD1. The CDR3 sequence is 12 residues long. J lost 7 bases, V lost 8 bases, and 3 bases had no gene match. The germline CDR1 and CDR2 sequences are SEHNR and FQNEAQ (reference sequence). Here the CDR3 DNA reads TGTGCCAGCGGACAGGGACGTGAAAAACTGTTTTTT. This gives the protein CASGQGREKLFF. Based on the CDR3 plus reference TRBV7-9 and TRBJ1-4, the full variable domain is DTGVSQNPRHKITKRGQNVTFRCDPISEHNRLYWYRQTLGQGPEFLTYFQNEAQLEKSRLLSDRFSAERPKGSFSTLEIQRTEQGDSAMYLCASGQGREKLFFGSGTQLSVL.

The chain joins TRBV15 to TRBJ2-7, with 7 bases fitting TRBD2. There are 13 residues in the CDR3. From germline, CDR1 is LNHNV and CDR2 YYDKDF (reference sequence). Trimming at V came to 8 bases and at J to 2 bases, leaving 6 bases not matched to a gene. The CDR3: CATGEGRPYEQYF. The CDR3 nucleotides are TGTGCCACCGGGGAGGGGAGGCCCTACGAGCAGTACTTC.

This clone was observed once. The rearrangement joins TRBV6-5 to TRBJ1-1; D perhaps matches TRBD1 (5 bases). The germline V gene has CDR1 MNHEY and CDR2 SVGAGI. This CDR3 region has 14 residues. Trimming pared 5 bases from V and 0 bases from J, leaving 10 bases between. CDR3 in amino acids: CASSEGDMNTEAFF. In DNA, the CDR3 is TGTGCCAGCAGTGAAGGGGATATGAACACTGAAGCTTTCTTT.

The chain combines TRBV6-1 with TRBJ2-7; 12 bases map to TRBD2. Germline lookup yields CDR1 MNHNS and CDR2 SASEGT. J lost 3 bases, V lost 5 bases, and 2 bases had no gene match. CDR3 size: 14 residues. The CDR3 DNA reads TGTGCCAGCAGTTTGACTAGCGGGGGCTACGAGCAGTACTTC. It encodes CASSLTSGGYEQYF.

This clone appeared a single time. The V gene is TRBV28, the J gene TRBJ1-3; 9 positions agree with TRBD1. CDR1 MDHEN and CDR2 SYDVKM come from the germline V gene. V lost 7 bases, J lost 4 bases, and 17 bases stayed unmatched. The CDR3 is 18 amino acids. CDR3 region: CASTEATGTGWFGNTIYF. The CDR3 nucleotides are TGTGCCAGCACCGAAGCAACGGGGACAGGGTGGTTCGGAAACACCATATATTTT.

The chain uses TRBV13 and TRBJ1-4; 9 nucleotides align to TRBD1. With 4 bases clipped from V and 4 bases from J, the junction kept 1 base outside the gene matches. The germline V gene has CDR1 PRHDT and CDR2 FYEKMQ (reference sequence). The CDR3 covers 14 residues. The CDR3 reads CASSSGQGNEKLFF. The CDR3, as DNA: TGTGCCAGCAGCTCGGGACAGGGTAATGAAAAACTGTTTTTT. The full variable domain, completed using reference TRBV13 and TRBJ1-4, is AAGVIQSPRHLIKEKRETATLKCYPIPRHDTVYWYQQGPGQDPQFLISFYEKMQSDKGSIPDRFSAQQFSDYHSELNMSSLELGDSALYFCASSSGQGNEKLFFGSGTQLSVL.

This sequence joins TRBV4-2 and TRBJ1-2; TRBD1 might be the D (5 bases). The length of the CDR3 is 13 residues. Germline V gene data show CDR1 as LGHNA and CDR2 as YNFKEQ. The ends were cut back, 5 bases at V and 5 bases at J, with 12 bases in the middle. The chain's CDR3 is CASSELQGYGYTF. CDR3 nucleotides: TGTGCCAGCAGCGAATTGCAGGGATATGGCTACACCTTC.

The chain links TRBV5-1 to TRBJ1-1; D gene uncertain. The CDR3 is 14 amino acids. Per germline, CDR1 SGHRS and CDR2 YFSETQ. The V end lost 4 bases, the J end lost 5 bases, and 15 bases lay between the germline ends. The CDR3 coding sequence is TGCGCCAGCAGCACCACGGATGCAGCAACTGAAGCTTTCTTT. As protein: CASSTTDAATEAFF.

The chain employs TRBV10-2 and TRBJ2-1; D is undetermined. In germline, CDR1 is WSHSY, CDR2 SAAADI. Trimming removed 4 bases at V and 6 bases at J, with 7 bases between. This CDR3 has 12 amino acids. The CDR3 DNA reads TGCGCCAGCAGTGTTGGCGGCAATGAGCAGTTCTTC. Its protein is CASSVGGNEQFF.

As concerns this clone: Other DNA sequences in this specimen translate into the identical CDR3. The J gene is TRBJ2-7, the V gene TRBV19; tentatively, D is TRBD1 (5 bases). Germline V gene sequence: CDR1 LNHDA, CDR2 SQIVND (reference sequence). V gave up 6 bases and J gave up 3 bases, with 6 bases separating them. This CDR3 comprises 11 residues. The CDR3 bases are TGTGCCAGTAGCGACAGCTACGAGCAGTACTTC. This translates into CASSDSYEQYF. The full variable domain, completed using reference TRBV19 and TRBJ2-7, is DGGITQSPKYLFRKEGQNVTLSCEQNLNHDAMYWYRQDPGQGLRLIYYSQIVNDFQKGDIAEGYSVSREKKESFPLTVTSAQKNPTAFYLCASSDSYEQYFGPGTRLTVT.

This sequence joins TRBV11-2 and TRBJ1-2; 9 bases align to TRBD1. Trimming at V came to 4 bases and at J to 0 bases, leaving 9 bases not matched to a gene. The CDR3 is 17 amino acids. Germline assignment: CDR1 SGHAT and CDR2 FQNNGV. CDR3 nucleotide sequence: TGTGCCAGCAGCTCTCCCGGGACAGGGTTAACTAACTATGGCTACACCTTC. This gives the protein CASSSPGTGLTNYGYTF.

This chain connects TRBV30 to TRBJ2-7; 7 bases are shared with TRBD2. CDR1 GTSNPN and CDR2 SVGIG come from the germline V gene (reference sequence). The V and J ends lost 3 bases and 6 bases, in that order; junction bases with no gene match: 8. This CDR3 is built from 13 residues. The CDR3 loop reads CAWSEREPAEQYF. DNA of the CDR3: TGTGCCTGGAGCGAGCGGGAACCCGCCGAGCAGTACTTC.

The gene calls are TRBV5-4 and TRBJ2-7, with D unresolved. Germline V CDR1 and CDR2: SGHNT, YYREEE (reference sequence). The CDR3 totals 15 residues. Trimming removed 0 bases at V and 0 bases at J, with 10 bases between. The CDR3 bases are TGTGCCAGCAGCTTGGCCCTGACGGGCTCCTACGAGCAGTACTTC. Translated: CASSLALTGSYEQYF.

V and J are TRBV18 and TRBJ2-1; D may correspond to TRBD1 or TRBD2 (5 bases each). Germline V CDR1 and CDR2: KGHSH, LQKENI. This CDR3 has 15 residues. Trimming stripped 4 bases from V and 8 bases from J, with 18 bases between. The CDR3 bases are TGTGCCAGCTCACTCCGGGACCCCGAGCCCCATGAGCAGTTCTTC. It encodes CASSLRDPEPHEQFF.

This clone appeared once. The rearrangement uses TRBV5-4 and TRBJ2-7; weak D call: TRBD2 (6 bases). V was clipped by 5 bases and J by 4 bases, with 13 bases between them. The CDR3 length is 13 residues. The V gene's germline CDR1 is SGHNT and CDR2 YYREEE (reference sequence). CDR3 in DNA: TGTGCCAGCAGGGGACGGGGACTTTACGAGCAGTACTTC. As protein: CASRGRGLYEQYF.

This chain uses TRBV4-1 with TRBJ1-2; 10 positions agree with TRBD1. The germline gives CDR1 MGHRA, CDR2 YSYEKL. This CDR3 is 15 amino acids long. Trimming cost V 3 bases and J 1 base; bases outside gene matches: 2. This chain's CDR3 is CASSQDRGSNYGYTF. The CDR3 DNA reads TGCGCCAGCAGCCAGGACAGGGGGAGTAACTATGGCTACACCTTC.

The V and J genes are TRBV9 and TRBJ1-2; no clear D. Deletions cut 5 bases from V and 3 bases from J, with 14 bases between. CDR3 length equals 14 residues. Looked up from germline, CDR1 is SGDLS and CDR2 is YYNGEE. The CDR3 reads CASRMPGRDYGYTF. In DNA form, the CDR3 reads TGTGCCAGCAGGATGCCTGGGCGGGACTATGGCTACACCTTC.

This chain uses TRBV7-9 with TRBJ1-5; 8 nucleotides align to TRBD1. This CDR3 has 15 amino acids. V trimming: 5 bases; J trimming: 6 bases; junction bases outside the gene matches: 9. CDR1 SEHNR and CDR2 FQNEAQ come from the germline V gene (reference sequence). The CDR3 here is CASSPQGAGSQPQHF. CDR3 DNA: TGTGCCAGCAGCCCCCAGGGGGCAGGGAGTCAGCCCCAGCATTTT.

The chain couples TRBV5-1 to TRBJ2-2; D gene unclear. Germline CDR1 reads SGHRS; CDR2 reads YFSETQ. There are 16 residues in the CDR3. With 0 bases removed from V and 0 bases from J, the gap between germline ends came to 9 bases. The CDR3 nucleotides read TGCGCCAGCAGCTTGGTGTGGAACCCGAACACCGGGGAGCTGTTTTTT. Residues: CASSLVWNPNTGELFF.

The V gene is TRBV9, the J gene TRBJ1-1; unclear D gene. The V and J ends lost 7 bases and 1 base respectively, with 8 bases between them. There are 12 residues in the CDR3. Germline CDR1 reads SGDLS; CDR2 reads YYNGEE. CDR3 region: CASGDGNTEAFF. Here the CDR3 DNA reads TGTGCCAGCGGCGACGGGAACACTGAAGCTTTCTTT.

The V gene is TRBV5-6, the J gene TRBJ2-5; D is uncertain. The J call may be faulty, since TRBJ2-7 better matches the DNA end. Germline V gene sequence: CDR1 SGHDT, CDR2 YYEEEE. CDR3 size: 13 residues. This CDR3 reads CASSPDTAYEQYF. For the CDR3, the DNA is TGTGCCAGCAGTCCAGACACAGCCTACGAGCAGTACTTC.

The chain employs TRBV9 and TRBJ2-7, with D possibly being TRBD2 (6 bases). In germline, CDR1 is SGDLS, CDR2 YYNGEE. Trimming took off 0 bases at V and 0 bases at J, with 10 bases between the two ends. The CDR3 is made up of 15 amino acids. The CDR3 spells CASSVAGAASYEQYF. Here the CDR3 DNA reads TGTGCCAGCAGCGTAGCGGGAGCTGCCTCCTACGAGCAGTACTTC.

The CDR3 loop is CASRWGVGGTDTQYF. The CDR3 DNA follows: TGTGCCAGCCGATGGGGTGTCGGGGGCACAGATACGCAGTATTTT. The chain links TRBV27 to TRBJ2-3, with D perhaps matching TRBD2 (5 bases). From germline, CDR1 is MNHEY and CDR2 SMNVEV (reference sequence). The CDR3 runs to 15 residues. V was cut by 8 bases and J by 1 base, with 16 bases left in between.

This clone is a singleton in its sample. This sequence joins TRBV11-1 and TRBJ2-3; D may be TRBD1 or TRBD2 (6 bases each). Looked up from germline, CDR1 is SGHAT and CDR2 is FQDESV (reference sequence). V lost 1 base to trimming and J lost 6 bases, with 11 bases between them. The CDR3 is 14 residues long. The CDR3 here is CASSLEQGRDTQYF. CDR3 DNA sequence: TGTGCCAGCAGCTTAGAGCAGGGGAGGGATACGCAGTATTTT.

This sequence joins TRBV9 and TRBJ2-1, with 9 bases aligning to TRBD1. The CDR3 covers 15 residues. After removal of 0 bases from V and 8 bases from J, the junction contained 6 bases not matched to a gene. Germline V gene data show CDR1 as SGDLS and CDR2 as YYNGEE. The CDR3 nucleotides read TGTGCCAGCAGCGTAGAACAGGGGGCAAGGTATGAGCAGTTCTTC. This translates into CASSVEQGARYEQFF.

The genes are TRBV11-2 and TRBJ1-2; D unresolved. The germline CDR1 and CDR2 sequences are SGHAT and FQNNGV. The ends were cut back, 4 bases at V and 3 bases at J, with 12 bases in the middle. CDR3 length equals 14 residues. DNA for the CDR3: TGTGCCAGCAGCTCTGGCATGGGAGACTATGGCTACACCTTC. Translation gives CASSSGMGDYGYTF.

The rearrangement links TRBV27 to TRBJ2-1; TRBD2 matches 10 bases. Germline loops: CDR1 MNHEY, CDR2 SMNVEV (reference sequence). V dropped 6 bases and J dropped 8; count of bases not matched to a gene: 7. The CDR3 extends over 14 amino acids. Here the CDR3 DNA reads TGTGCCAGCAGCCTAGCGGGAGACGGCGATGAGCAGTTCTTC. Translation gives CASSLAGDGDEQFF.